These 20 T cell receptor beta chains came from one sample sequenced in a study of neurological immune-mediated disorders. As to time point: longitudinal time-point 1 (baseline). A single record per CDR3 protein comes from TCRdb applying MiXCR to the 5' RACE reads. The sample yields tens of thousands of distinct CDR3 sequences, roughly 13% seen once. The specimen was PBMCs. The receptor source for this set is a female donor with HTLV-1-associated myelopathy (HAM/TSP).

CDR3 loop: CARSQRPRGLNTGELFF. As DNA, the CDR3 is TGCGCAAGAAGCCAAAGACCCCGGGGGTTGAACACCGGGGAGCTGTTTTTT. The chain joins TRBV4-3 to TRBJ2-2; TRBD2 is a possible D gene (6 bases). CDR3 length: 17 amino acids. The V gene's germline CDR1 is LGHNA and CDR2 YSLEER.

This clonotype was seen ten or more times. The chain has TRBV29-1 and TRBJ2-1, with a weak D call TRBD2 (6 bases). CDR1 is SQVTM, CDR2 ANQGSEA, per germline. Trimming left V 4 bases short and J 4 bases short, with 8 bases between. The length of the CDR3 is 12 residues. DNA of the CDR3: TGCAGCGTTGGCGGGACGTACAATGAGCAGTTCTTC. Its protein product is CSVGGTYNEQFF.

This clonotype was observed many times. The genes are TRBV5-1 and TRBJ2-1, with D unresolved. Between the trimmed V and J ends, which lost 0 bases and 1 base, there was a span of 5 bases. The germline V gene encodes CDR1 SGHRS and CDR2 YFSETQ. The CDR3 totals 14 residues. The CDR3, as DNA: TGCGCCAGCAGCTTGGGGGGATCCTACAATGAGCAGTTCTTC. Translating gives CASSLGGSYNEQFF.

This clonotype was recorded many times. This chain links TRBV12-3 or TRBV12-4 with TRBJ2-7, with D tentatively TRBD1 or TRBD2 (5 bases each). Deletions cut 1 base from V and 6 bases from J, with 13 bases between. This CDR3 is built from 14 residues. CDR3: CASSLGGGLGEQYF. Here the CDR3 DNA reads TGTGCCAGCAGTTTAGGTGGGGGTCTAGGCGAGCAGTACTTC.

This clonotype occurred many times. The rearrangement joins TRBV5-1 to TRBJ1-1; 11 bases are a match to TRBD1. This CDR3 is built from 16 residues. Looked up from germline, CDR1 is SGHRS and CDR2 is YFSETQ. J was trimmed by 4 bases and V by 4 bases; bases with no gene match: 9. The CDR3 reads CASSIGQGARSTEAFF. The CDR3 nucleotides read TGCGCCAGCAGCATCGGACAGGGGGCTAGGAGCACTGAAGCTTTCTTT.

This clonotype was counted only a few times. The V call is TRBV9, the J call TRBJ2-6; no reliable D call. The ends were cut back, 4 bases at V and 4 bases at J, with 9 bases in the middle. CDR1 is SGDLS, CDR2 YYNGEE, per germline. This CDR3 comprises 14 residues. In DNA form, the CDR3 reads TGTGCCAGCAGCAACCTACGGGGGGCCAACGTCCTGACTTTC. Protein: CASSNLRGANVLTF.

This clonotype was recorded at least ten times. CDR3 residues: CASGSTGAYEQYF. The CDR3 nucleotides read TGTGCCAGCGGGTCGACGGGGGCGTACGAGCAGTACTTC. This sequence joins TRBV12-3 or TRBV12-4 and TRBJ2-7; D possibly uses TRBD1 or TRBD2 (6 bases each). The germline V and J ends were trimmed by 8 bases and 4 bases, with 15 bases remaining between them. The length of the CDR3 is 13 residues.

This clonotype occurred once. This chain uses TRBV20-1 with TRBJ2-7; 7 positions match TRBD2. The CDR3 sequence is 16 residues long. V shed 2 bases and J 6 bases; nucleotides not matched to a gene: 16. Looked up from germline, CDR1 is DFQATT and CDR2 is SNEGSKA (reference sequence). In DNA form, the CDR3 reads TGCAGTGCTAGATTGGCGGGGGACCTAAGATACCTCGAGCAGTACTTC. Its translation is CSARLAGDLRYLEQYF.

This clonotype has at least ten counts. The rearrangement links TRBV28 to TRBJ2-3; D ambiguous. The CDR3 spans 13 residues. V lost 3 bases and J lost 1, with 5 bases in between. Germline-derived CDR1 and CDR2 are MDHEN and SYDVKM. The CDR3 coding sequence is TGTGCCAGCAGTTTGTGGGGCACAGATACGCAGTATTTT. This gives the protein CASSLWGTDTQYF.

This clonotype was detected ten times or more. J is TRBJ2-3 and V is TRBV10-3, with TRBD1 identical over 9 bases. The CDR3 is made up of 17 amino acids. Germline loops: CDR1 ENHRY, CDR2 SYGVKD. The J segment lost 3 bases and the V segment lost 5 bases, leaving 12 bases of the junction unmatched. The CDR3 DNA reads TGTGCCATCAGTAGGACAGGGGATGCGCTGGGAACAGATACGCAGTATTTT. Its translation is CAISRTGDALGTDTQYF.

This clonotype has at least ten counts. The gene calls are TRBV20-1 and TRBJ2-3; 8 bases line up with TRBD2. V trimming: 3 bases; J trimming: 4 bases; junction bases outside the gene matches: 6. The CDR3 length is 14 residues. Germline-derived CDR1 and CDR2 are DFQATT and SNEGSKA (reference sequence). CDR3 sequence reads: CSASARTSSDTQYF. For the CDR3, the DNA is TGCAGTGCTAGTGCCAGGACTAGCTCAGATACGCAGTATTTT.

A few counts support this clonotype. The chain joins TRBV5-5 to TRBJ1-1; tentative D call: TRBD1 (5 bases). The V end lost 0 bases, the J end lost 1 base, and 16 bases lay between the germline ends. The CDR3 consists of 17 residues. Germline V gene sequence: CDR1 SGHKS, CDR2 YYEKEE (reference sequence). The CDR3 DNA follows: TGTGCCAGCAGCTTGGAGTACAGGAGGCTGGGGAACACTGAAGCTTTCTTT. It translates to CASSLEYRRLGNTEAFF.

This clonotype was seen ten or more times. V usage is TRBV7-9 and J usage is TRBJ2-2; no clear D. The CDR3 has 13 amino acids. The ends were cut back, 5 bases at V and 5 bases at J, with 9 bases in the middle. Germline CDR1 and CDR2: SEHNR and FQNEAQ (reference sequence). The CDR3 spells CASSPLITGELFF. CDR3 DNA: TGTGCCAGCAGCCCACTAATTACCGGGGAGCTGTTTTTT.

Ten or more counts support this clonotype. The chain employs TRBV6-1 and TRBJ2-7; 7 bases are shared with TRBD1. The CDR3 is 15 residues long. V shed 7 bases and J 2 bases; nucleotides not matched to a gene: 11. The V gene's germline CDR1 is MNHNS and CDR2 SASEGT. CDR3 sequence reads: CASTPRGTVPYEQYF. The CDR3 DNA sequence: TGTGCCAGCACCCCGCGTGGGACAGTTCCCTACGAGCAGTACTTC.

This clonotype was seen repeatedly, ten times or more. The CDR3 bases are TGTGCCAGCAGGCCCTGGGAGGGACAGGGAAATTCACCCCTCCACTTT. This encodes CASRPWEGQGNSPLHF. The V gene is TRBV12-3 or TRBV12-4, the J gene TRBJ1-6; 9 bases are a match to TRBD1. This CDR3 is built from 16 residues. J gave up 7 bases and V 6 bases, and 10 bases lay outside the gene matches.

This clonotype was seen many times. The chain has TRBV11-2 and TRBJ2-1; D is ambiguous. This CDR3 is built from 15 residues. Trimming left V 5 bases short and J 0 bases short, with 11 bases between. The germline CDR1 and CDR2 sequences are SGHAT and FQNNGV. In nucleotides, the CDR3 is TGTGCCAGCAGCCGATTGATTGGCTCCTACAATGAGCAGTTCTTC. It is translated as CASSRLIGSYNEQFF.

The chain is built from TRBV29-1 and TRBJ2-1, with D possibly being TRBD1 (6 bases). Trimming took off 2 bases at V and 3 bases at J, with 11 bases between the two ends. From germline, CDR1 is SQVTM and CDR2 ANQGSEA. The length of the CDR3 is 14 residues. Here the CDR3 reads CSVESRGLYNEQFF. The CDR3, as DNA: TGCAGCGTTGAAAGCAGGGGCCTCTACAATGAGCAGTTCTTC.

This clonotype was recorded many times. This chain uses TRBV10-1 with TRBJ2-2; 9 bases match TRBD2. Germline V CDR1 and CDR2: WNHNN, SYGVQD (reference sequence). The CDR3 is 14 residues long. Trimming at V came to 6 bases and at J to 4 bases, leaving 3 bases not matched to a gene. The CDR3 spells CASRAGGRTGELFF. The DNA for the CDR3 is TGCGCCAGCAGAGCGGGGGGACGCACCGGGGAGCTGTTTTTT.

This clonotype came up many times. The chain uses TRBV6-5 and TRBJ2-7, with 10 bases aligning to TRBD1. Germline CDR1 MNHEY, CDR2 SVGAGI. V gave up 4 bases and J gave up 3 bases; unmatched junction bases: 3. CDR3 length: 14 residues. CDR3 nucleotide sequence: TGTGCCAGCAGTTCAGACAGGGGGCTCTACGAGCAGTACTTC. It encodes CASSSDRGLYEQYF.

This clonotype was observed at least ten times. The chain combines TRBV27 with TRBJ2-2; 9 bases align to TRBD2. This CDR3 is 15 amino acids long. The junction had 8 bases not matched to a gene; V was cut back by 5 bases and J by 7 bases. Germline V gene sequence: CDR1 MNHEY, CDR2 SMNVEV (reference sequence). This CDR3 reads CASSPLAGGVGELFF. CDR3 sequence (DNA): TGTGCCAGCAGTCCCCTGGCGGGGGGGGTCGGGGAGCTGTTTTTT.